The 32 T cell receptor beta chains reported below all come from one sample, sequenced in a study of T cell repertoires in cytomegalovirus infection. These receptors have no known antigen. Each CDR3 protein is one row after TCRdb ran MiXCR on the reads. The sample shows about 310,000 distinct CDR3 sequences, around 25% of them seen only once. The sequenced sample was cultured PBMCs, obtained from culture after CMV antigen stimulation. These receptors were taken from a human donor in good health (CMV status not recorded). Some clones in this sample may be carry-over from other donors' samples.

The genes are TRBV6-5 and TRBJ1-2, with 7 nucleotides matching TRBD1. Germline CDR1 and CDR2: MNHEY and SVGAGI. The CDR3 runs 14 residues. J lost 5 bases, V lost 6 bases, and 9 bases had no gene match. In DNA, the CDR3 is TGTGCCAGCAGACTCGAGGGGGCGCGGTATGGCTACACCTTC. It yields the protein CASRLEGARYGYTF.

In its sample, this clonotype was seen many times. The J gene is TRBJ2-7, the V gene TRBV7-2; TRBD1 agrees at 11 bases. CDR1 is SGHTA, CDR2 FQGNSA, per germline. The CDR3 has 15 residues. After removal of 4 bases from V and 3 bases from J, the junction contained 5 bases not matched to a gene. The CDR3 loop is CASSSGGTGGYEQYF. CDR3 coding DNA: TGTGCCAGCAGCTCTGGGGGGACAGGGGGCTACGAGCAGTACTTC.

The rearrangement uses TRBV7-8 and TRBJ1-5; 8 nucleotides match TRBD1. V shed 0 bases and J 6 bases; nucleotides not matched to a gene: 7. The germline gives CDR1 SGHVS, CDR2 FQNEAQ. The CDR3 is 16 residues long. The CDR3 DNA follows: TGTGCCAGCAGCTTAGCCCCAGGGGGCCGAGGTCAGCCCCAGCATTTT. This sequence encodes CASSLAPGGRGQPQHF. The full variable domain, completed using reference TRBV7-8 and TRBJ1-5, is GAGVSQSPRYKVAKRGQDVALRCDPISGHVSLFWYQQALGQGPEFLTYFQNEAQLDKSGLPSDRFFAERPEGSVSTLKIQRTQQEDSAVYLCASSLAPGGRGQPQHFGDGTRLSIL.

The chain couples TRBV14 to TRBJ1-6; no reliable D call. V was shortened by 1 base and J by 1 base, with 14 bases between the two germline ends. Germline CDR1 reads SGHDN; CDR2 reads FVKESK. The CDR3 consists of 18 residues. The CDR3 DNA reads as TGTGCCAGCAGCCAAGCATTGACGAGCTGGTCCTATAATTCACCCCTCCACTTT. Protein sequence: CASSQALTSWSYNSPLHF.

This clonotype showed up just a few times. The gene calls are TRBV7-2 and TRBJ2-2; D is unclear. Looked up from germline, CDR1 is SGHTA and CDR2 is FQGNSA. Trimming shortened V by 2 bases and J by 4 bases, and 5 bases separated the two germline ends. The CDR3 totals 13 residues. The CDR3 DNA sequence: TGTGCCAGCAGCTTACGGGTCACCGGGGAGCTGTTTTTT. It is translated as CASSLRVTGELFF.

This CDR3 reads CASSLGTGINQPQHF. The DNA for the CDR3 is TGTGCCAGCAGCTTAGGGACAGGGATCAATCAGCCCCAGCATTTT. The J gene is TRBJ1-5, the V gene TRBV7-2, with 8 nucleotides matching TRBD1. The CDR3 runs to 15 residues. V was clipped by 1 base and J by 3 bases; unmatched bases: 2. Germline values: CDR1 SGHTA, CDR2 FQGNSA.

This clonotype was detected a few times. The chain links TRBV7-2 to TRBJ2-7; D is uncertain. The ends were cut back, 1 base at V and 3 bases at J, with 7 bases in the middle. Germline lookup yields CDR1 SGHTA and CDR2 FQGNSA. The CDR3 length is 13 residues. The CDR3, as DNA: TGTGCCAGCAGCTTAGTCCGTGGCTACGAGCAGTACGTC. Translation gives CASSLVRGYEQYV.

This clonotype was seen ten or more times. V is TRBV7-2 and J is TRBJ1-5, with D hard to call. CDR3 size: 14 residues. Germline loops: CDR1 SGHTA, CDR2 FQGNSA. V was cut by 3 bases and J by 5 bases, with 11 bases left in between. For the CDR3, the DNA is TGTGCCAGCAGCTTTGGGCGGGGATATCAGCCCCAGCATTTT. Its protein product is CASSFGRGYQPQHF.

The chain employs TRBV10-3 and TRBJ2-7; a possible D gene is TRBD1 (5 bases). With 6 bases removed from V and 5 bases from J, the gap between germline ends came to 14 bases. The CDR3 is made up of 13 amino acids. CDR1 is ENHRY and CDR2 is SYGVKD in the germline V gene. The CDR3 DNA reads TGTGCCATCAGGGGCAGGGTTGGCGACGAGCAGTACTTC. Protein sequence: CAIRGRVGDEQYF.

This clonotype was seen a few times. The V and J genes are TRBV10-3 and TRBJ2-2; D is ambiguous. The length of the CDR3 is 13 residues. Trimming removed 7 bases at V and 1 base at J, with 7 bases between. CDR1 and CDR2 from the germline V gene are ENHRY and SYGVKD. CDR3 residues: CAITGRNTGELFF. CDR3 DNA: TGTGCCATCACTGGACGGAACACCGGGGAGCTGTTTTTT.

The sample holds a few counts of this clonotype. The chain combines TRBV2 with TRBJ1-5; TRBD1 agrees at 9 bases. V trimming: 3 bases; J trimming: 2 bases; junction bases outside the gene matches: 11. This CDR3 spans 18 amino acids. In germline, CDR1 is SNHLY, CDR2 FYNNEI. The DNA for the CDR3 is TGTGCCAGCAGTGATACGAAAGGGACAGGGATCGGCAATCAGCCCCAGCATTTT. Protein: CASSDTKGTGIGNQPQHF.

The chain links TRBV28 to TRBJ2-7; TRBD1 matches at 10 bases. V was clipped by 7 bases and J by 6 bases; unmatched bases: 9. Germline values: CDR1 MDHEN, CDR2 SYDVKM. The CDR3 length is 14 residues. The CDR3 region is CASTLRGTGAEQYF. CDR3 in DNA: TGTGCCAGCACCTTACGGGGGACAGGGGCCGAGCAGTACTTC. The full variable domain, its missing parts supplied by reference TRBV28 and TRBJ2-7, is DVKVTQSSRYLVKRTGEKVFLECVQDMDHENMFWYRQDPGLGLRLIYFSYDVKMKEKGDIPEGYSVSREKKERFSLILESASTNQTSMYLCASTLRGTGAEQYFGPGTRLTVT.

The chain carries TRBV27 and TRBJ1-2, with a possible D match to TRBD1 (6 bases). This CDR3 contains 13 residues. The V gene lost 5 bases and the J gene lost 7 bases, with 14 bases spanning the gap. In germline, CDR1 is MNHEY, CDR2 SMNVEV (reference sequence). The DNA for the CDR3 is TGTGCCAGCAGTCCCCACAGGGTCATTGGCTACACCTTC. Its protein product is CASSPHRVIGYTF.

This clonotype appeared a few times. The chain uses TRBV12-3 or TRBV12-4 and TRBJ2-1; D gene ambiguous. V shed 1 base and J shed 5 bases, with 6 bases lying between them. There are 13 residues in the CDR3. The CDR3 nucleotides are TGTGCCAGCAGTTTAGGCAGGAACAATGAGCAGTTCTTC. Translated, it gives CASSLGRNNEQFF.

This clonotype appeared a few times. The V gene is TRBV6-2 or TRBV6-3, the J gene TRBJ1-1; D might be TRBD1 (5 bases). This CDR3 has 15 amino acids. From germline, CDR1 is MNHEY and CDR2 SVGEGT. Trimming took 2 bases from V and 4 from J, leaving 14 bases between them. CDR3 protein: CASSYGAQKGTEAFF. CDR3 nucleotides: TGTGCCAGCAGTTACGGGGCACAGAAGGGCACTGAAGCTTTCTTT.

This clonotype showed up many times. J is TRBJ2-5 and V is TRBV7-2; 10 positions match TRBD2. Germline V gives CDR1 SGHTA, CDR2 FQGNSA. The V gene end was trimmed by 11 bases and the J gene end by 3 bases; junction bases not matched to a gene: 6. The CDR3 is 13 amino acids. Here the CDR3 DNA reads TGTGCCCTAACTAGCGGGGACAAAGAGACCCAGTACTTC. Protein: CALTSGDKETQYF.

CDR3 DNA: TGTGCCAGCAGTTACTCGACTCAGGCCTACAATGAGCAGTTCTTC. It translates to CASSYSTQAYNEQFF. The J gene is TRBJ2-1, the V gene TRBV6-6; D is unresolved. The ends were cut back, 0 bases at V and 2 bases at J, with 8 bases in the middle. The V gene's germline CDR1 is MNHNY and CDR2 SVGAGI (reference sequence). This CDR3 region has 15 residues.

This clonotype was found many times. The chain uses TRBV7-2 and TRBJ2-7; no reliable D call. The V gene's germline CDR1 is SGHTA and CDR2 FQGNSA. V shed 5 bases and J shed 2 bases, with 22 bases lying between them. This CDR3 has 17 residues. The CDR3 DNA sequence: TGTGCCAGCAGCCCAAGCCTCAGCCCCTGGATCACCTACGAGCAGTACTTC. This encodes CASSPSLSPWITYEQYF.

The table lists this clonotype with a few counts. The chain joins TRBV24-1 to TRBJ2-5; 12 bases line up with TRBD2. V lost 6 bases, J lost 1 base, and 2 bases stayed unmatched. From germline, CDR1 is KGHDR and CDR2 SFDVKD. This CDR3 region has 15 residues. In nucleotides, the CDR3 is TGTGCCACCAGTTGGACTAGCGGGACCCAAGAGACCCAGTACTTC. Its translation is CATSWTSGTQETQYF.

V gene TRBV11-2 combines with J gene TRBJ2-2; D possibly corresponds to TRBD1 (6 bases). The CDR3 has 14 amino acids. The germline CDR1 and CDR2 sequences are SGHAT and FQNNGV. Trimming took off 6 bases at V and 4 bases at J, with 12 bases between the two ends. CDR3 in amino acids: CASRPTGITGELFF. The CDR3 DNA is TGTGCCAGCAGGCCCACAGGGATCACCGGGGAGCTGTTTTTT.

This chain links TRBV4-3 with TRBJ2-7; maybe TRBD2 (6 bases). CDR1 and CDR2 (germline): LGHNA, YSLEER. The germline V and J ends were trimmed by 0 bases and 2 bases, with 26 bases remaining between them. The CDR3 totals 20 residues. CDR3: CASSQDLISAGSIGAYEQYF. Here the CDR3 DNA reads TGCGCCAGCAGCCAAGATCTTATTTCAGCGGGTTCTATCGGGGCCTACGAGCAGTACTTC.

The CDR3 region is CASSIDLDSMMNTEAFF. CDR3 sequence (DNA): TGTGCCAGTAGTATAGACCTCGACAGTATGATGAACACTGAAGCTTTCTTT. The chain carries TRBV19 and TRBJ1-1; TRBD1 is a possible D gene (5 bases). Trimming removed 0 bases from V and 0 bases from J, with 14 bases in between. The CDR3 contains 17 residues. Germline lookup yields CDR1 LNHDA and CDR2 SQIVND (reference sequence).

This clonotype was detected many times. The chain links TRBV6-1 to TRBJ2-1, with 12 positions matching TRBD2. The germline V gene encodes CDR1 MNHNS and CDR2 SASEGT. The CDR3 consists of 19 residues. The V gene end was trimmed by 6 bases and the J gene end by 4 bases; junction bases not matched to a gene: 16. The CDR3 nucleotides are TGTGCCAGCAGACCCGTACGGCGCCTAGCGGGAGGGAATTACAATGAGCAGTTCTTC. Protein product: CASRPVRRLAGGNYNEQFF.

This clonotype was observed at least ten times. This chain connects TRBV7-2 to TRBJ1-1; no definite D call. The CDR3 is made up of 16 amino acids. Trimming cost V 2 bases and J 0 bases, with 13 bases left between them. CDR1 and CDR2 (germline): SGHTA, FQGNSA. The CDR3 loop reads CASSLRSQIMNTEAFF. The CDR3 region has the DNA TGTGCCAGCAGCTTAAGGTCACAGATCATGAACACTGAAGCTTTCTTT.

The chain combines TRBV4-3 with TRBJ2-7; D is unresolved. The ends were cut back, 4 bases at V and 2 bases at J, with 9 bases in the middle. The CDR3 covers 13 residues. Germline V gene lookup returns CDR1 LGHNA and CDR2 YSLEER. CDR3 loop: CASSREATYEQYF. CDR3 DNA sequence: TGCGCCAGCAGCCGGGAAGCCACCTACGAGCAGTACTTC.

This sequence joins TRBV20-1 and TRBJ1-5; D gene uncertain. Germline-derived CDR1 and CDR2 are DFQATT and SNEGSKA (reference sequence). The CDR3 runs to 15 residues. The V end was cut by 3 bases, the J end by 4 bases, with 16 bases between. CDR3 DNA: TGCAGTGCTAGCTCACCCCAGCATCAGAATCAGCCCCAGCATTTT. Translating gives CSASSPQHQNQPQHF.

The CDR3 loop reads CASSLFVRGTDTQYF. CDR3 nucleotides: TGTGCCAGCAGCCTCTTTGTTCGAGGCACAGATACGCAGTATTTT. This chain connects TRBV7-2 to TRBJ2-3, with D unclear. The germline V gene encodes CDR1 SGHTA and CDR2 FQGNSA. Trimming pared 5 bases from V and 1 base from J, leaving 13 bases between. The CDR3 totals 15 residues.

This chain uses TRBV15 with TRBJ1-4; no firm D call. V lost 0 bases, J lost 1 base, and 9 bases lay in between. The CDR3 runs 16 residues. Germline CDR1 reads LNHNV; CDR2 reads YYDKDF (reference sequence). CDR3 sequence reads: CATSREAKETNEKLFF. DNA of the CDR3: TGTGCCACCAGCAGAGAAGCGAAGGAAACTAATGAAAAACTGTTTTTT.

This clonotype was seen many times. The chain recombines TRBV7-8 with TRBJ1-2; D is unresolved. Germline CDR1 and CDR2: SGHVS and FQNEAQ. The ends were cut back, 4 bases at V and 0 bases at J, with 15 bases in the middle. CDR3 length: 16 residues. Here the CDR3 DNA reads TGTGCCAGCAGCTCACCTATGGATCCAGCTAACTATGGCTACACCTTC. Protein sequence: CASSSPMDPANYGYTF.

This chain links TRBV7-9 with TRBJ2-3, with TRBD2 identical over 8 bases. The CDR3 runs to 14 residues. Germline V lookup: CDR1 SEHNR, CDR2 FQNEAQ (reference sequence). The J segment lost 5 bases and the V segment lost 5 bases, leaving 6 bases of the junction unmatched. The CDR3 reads CASSPAGVVDTQYF. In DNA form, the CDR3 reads TGTGCCAGCAGCCCAGCGGGAGTAGTAGATACGCAGTATTTT.

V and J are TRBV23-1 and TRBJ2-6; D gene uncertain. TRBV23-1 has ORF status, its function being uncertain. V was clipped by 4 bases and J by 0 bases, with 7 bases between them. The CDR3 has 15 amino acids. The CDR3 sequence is CASSRWYSGANVLTF. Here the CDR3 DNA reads TGCGCCAGCAGTCGTTGGTACTCTGGGGCCAACGTCCTGACTTTC.

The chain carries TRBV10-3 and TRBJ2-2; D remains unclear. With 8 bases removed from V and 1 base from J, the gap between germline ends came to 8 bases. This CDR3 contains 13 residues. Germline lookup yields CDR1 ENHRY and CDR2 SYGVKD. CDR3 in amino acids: CAIQAENTGELFF. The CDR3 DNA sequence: TGTGCCATCCAAGCTGAGAACACCGGGGAGCTGTTTTTT.